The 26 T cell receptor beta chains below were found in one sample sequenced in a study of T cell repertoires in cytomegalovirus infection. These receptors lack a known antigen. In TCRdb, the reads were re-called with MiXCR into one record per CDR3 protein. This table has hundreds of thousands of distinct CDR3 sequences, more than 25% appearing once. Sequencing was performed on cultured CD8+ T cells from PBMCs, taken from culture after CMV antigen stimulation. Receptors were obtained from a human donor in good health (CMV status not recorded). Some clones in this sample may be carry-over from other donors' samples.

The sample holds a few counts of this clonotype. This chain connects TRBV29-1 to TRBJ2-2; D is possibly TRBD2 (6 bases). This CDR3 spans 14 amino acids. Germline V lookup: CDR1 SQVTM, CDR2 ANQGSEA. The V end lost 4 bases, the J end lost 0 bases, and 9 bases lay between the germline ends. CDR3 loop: CSVAGVPNTGELFF. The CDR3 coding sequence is TGCAGCGTTGCGGGGGTCCCGAACACCGGGGAGCTGTTTTTT.

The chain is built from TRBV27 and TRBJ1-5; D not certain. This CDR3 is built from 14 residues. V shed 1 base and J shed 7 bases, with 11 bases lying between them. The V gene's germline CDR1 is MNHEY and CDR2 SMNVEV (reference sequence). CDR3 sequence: CASSLWGSGQPQHF. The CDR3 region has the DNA TGTGCCAGCAGTTTATGGGGATCCGGGCAGCCCCAGCATTTT.

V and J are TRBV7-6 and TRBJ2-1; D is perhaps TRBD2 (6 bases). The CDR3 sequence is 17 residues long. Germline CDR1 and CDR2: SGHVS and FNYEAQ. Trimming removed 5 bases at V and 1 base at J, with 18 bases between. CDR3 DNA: TGTGCCAGCAGCCCGTGGAGGGGCGGGGATTCCTACAATGAGCAGTTCTTC. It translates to CASSPWRGGDSYNEQFF.

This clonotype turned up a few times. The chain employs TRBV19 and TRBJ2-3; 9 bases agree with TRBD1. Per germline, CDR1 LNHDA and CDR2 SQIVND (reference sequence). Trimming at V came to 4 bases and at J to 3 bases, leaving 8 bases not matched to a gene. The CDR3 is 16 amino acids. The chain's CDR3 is CASSRGPDRGTDTQYF. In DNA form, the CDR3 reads TGTGCCAGTAGTAGGGGACCGGACAGGGGAACAGATACGCAGTATTTT.

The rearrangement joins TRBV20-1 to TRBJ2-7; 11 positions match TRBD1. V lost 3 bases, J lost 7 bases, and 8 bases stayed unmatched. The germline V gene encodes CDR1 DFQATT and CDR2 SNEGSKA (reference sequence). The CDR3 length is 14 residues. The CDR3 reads CSARSRDRGREQYF. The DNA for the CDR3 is TGCAGTGCTAGGTCCCGGGACAGGGGGAGGGAGCAGTACTTC.

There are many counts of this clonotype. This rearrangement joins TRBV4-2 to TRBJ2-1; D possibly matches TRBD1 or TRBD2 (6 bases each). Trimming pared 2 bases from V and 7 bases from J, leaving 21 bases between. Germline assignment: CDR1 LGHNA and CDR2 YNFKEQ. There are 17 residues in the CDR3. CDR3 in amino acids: CASSQSPRGPQGNEQFF. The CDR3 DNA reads TGTGCCAGCAGCCAATCTCCCCGGGGGCCCCAAGGTAATGAGCAGTTCTTC.

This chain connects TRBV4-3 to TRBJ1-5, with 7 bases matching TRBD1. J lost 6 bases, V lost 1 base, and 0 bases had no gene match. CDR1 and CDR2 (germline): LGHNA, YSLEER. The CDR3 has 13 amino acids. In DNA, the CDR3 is TGCGCCAGCAGCCAAGGGACAGGTCAGCCCCAGCATTTT. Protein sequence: CASSQGTGQPQHF.

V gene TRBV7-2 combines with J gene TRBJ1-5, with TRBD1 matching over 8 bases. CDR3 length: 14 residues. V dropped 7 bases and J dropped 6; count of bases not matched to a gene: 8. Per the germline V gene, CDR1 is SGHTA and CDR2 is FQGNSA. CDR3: CASTNGQGGQPQHF. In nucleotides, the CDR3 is TGTGCCAGCACCAATGGACAGGGAGGTCAGCCCCAGCATTTT.

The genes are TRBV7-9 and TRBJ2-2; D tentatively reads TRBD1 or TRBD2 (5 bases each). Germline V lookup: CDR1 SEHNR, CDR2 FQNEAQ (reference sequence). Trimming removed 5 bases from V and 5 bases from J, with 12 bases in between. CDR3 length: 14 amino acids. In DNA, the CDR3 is TGTGCCAGCAGCCCAGGGACCGAAACCGGGGAGCTGTTTTTT. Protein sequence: CASSPGTETGELFF.

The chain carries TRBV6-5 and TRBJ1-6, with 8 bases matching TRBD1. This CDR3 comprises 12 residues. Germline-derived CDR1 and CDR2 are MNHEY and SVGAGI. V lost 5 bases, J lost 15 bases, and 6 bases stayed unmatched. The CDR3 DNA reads TGTGCCAGCAGTCTGGGACAGGCGGACCTCCACTTT. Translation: CASSLGQADLHF.

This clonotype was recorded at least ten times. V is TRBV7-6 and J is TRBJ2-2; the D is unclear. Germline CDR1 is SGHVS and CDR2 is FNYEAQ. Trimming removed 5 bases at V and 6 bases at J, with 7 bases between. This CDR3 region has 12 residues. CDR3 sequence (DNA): TGTGCCAGCAGCCGAGTCCCCGGGGAGCTGTTTTTT. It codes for CASSRVPGELFF.

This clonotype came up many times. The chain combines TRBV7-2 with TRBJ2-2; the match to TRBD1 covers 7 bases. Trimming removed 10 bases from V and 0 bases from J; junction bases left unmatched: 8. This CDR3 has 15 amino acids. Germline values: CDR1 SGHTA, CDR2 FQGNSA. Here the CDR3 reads CATRQGVSNTGELFF. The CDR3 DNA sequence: TGTGCCACCCGACAGGGCGTGTCGAACACCGGGGAGCTGTTTTTT.

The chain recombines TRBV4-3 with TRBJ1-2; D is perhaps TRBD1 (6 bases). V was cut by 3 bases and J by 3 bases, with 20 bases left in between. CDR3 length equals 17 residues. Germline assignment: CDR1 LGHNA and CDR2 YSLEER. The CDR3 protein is CASSHPYRVRLDYGYTF. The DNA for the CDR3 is TGCGCCAGCAGCCACCCCTACAGGGTACGATTGGACTATGGCTACACCTTC.

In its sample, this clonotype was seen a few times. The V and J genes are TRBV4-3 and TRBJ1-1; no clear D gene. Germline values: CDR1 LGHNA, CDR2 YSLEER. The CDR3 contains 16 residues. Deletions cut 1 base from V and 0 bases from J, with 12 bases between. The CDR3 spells CASSQVFKGLNTEAFF. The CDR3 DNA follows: TGCGCCAGCAGCCAAGTGTTTAAGGGTTTGAACACTGAAGCTTTCTTT.

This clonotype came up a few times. This CDR3 reads CATSRDETGLADTQYF. The CDR3, as DNA: TGTGCCACCAGCAGAGATGAGACAGGGCTGGCAGATACGCAGTATTTT. The rearrangement links TRBV15 to TRBJ2-3; 7 nucleotides agree with TRBD1. Losses at the gene ends were 0 bases for V and 4 bases for J; bases not matched to a gene: 7. Germline lookup yields CDR1 LNHNV and CDR2 YYDKDF (reference sequence). The CDR3 extends over 16 amino acids.

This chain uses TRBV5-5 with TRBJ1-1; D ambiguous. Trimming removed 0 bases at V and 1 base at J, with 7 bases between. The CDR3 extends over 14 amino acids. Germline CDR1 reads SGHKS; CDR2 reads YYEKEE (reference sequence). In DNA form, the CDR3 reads TGTGCCAGCAGCTTGGATGTATCGAACACTGAAGCTTTCTTT. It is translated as CASSLDVSNTEAFF.

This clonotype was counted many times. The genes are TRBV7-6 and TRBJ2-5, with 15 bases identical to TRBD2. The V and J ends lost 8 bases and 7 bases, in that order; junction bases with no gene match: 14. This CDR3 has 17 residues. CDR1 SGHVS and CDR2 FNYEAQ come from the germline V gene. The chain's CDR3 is CASSAKGTSGGRGTQYF. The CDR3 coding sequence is TGTGCCAGCTCGGCAAAAGGGACTAGCGGGGGGCGAGGGACCCAGTACTTC.

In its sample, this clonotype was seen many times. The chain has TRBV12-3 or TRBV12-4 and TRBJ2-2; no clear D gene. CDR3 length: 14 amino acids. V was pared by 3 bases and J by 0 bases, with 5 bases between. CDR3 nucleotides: TGTGCCAGCAGTTTGACCGCGAACACCGGGGAGCTGTTTTTT. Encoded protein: CASSLTANTGELFF.

CDR3 protein: CASRGWTGPLGGYTF. The CDR3 region has the DNA TGTGCCAGCAGGGGCTGGACAGGTCCTTTGGGTGGCTACACCTTC. The J gene is TRBJ1-2, the V gene TRBV12-3 or TRBV12-4; TRBD1 agrees at 7 bases. V gave up 6 bases and J gave up 7 bases; unmatched junction bases: 14. This CDR3 has 15 residues.

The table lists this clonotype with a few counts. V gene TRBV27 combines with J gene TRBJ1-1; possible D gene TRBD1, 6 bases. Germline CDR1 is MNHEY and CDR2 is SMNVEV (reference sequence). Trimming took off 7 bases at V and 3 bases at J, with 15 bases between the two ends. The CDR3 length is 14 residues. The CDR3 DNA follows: TGTGCCAGCAAGGCGGGGGGGGCCTACACTGAAGCTTTCTTT. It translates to CASKAGGAYTEAFF.

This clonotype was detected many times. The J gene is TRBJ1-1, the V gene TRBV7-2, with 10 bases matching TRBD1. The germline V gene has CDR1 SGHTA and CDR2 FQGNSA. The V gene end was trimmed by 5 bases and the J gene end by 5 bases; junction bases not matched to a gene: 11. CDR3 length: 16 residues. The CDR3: CASSLNRDRGRTEAFF. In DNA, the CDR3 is TGTGCCAGCAGCCTAAACCGGGACAGGGGTCGGACTGAAGCTTTCTTT.

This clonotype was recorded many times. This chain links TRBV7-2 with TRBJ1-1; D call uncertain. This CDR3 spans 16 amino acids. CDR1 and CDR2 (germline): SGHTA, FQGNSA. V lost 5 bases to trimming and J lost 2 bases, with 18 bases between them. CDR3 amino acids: CASSALGNYKNTEAFF. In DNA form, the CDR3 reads TGTGCCAGCAGCGCTTTAGGGAACTACAAAAACACTGAAGCTTTCTTT.

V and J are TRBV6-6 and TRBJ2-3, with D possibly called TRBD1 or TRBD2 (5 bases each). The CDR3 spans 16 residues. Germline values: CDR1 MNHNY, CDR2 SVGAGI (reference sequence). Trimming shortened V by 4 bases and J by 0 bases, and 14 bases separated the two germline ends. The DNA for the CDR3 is TGTGCCAGCAGTTGGGGGATCCCCTCTAGCACAGATACGCAGTATTTT. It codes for CASSWGIPSSTDTQYF.

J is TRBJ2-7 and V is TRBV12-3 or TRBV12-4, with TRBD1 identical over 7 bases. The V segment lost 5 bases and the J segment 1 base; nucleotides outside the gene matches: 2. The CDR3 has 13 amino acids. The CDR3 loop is CASSMGQSYEQYF. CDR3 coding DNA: TGTGCCAGCAGTATGGGACAGTCCTACGAGCAGTACTTC.

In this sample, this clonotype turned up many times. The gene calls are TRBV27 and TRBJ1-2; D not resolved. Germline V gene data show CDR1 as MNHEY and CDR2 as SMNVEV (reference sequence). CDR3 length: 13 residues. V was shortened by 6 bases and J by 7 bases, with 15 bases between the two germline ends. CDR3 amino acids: CASSYRGSGGYTF. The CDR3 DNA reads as TGTGCCAGCAGCTACCGCGGGTCGGGTGGCTACACCTTC.

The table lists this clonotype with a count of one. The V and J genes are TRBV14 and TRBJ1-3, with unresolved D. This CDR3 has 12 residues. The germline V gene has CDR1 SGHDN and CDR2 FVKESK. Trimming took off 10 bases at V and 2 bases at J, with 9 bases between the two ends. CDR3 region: CATSHPGNTIYF. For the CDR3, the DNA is TGTGCCACCTCCCACCCTGGAAACACCATATATTTT.